These 21 T cell receptor beta chains share one sample of origin, sequenced in a study of blood T cell repertoires in COVID-19 (TCRdb year 2020). Receptor libraries were prepared by the immunoSEQ multiplex PCR assay. The clones in this table, taken by TCRdb from immuneACCESS, are in-frame only. Not every clone is retained; where verified, under half of the shortfall comes from an unresolved V gene, and the cause of the rest is unknown. The sample profile shows roughly 200,000 clones; around 84% of them were found once. Jointly, the top ten make up about 5% of the sample. The source material was peripheral blood. The receptors derive from a woman older than 75 with acute or convalescent COVID-19.

This chain uses TRBV5-6 with TRBJ2-1; the D gene is possibly TRBD2 (5 bases). CDR1 and CDR2 from the germline V gene are SGHDT and YYEEEE. The CDR3 contains 14 residues. Between the trimmed V and J ends, which lost 1 base and 3 bases, there was a span of 8 bases. Here the CDR3 reads CASSLLDFYNEQFF. The CDR3 nucleotides read TGTGCCAGCAGCTTGTTGGACTTCTACAATGAGCAGTTCTTC.

The chain is built from TRBV10-3 and TRBJ1-2; TRBD1 might be the D (6 bases). Trimming shortened V by 5 bases and J by 5 bases, and 12 bases separated the two germline ends. The germline gives CDR1 ENHRY, CDR2 SYGVKD. This CDR3 has 13 amino acids. The CDR3 protein is CAISSTGEYGYTF. CDR3 sequence (DNA): TGTGCCATCAGTTCGACAGGAGAATATGGCTACACCTTC.

Turning to this clone: Other DNA sequences in the sample encode the same CDR3. The chain uses TRBV7-9 and TRBJ1-3; unclear D gene. Germline assignment: CDR1 SEHNR and CDR2 FQNEAQ (reference sequence). The CDR3 is made up of 14 amino acids. V gave up 3 bases and J gave up 0 bases, with 6 bases separating them. The CDR3 coding sequence is TGTGCCAGCAGCTTGAGCGGCTCTGGAAACACCATATATTTT. It codes for CASSLSGSGNTIYF.

V and J are TRBV28 and TRBJ2-7; TRBD2 matches 9 bases. The germline V gene has CDR1 MDHEN and CDR2 SYDVKM. The CDR3 consists of 16 residues. After removal of 1 base from V and 5 bases from J, the junction contained 9 bases not matched to a gene. The CDR3: CASSLSGTSSSNEQYF. Here the CDR3 DNA reads TGTGCCAGCAGTTTATCCGGGACTAGCAGTTCCAACGAGCAGTACTTC.

The chain carries TRBV6-2 or TRBV6-3 and TRBJ1-5; D is undetermined. V gave up 0 bases and J gave up 7 bases, with 10 bases separating them. The CDR3 loop spans 14 amino acids. Per the germline V gene, CDR1 is MNHEY and CDR2 is SVGEGT. The CDR3 reads CASSYSIVVQPQHF. Written as DNA, the CDR3 is TGTGCCAGCAGTTACTCGATAGTAGTACAGCCCCAGCATTTT.

The V gene is TRBV5-1, the J gene TRBJ1-1; TRBD1 matches 8 bases. V lost 4 bases to trimming and J lost 7 bases; unmatched junction nucleotides: 6. CDR3 size: 13 residues. Germline lookup yields CDR1 SGHRS and CDR2 YFSETQ. CDR3 residues: CASSIRTGNEAFF. Written as DNA, the CDR3 is TGCGCCAGCAGCATCCGGACAGGGAATGAAGCTTTCTTT. Using reference TRBV5-1 and TRBJ1-1 for the parts outside the CDR3, the full variable domain is KAGVTQTPRYLIKTRGQQVTLSCSPISGHRSVSWYQQTPGQGLQFLFEYFSETQRNKGNFPGRFSGRQFSNSRSEMNVSTLELGDSALYLCASSIRTGNEAFFGQGTRLTVV.

The chain couples TRBV5-5 to TRBJ2-5; no reliable D call. CDR1 and CDR2 (germline): SGHKS, YYEKEE (reference sequence). The CDR3 sequence is 13 residues long. The ends were cut back, 4 bases at V and 4 bases at J, with 11 bases in the middle. CDR3 bases: TGTGCCAGCAGCGCCACGGGTGTAGAGACCCAGTACTTC. It encodes CASSATGVETQYF.

The rearrangement joins TRBV5-4 to TRBJ2-2; TRBD1 matches at 7 bases. The CDR3 totals 15 residues. Germline V gene sequence: CDR1 SGHNT, CDR2 YYREEE (reference sequence). V was pared by 3 bases and J by 1 base, with 3 bases of the junction left unmatched. CDR3 DNA: TGTGCCAGCAGCTCCAGGACAGGGAACACCGGGGAGCTGTTTTTT. The encoded protein is CASSSRTGNTGELFF. Full variable domain (remainder filled in from reference TRBV5-4 and TRBJ2-2): ETGVTQSPTHLIKTRGQQVTLRCSSQSGHNTVSWYQQALGQGPQFIFQYYREEENGRGNFPPRFSGLQFPNYSSELNVNALELDDSALYLCASSSRTGNTGELFFGEGSRLTVL.

The chain combines TRBV7-9 with TRBJ2-3; no firm D call. This CDR3 is built from 14 residues. V was pared by 5 bases and J by 6 bases, with 15 bases between. Germline CDR1 reads SEHNR; CDR2 reads FQNEAQ (reference sequence). This chain's CDR3 is CASSRFTSRDTQYF. The CDR3 coding sequence is TGTGCCAGCAGCCGATTCACTTCCAGGGATACGCAGTATTTT.

This clone was counted a few times. CDR3 protein: CASSQGGNTIYF. CDR3 DNA: TGTGCCAGTAGCCAGGGCGGAAACACCATATATTTT. The chain uses TRBV19 and TRBJ1-3; weak D call: TRBD1 (5 bases). The CDR3 sequence is 12 residues long. V gave up 6 bases and J gave up 4 bases, with 7 bases separating them. Germline CDR1 reads LNHDA; CDR2 reads SQIVND (reference sequence).

This chain connects TRBV14 to TRBJ2-5; TRBD2 might be the D (5 bases). V lost 5 bases, J lost 5 bases, and 15 bases lay in between. From germline, CDR1 is SGHDN and CDR2 FVKESK. The CDR3 has 14 residues. CDR3 bases: TGTGCCAGCAGCACACTAGGAGCCCGGGAGACCCAGTACTTC. Residues: CASSTLGARETQYF.

This clone was observed a single time. The rearrangement links TRBV5-1 to TRBJ2-5, with a weak D call TRBD2 (6 bases). V gave up 0 bases and J gave up 3 bases, with 12 bases separating them. Looked up from germline, CDR1 is SGHRS and CDR2 is YFSETQ. This CDR3 has 15 residues. The CDR3 coding sequence is TGCGCCAGCAGCTTGGTGGGGGGTATGGAAGAGACCCAGTACTTC. It yields the protein CASSLVGGMEETQYF.

The V and J genes are TRBV7-2 and TRBJ2-3, with D maybe TRBD2 (5 bases). CDR1 and CDR2 from the germline V gene are SGHTA and FQGNSA. The CDR3 runs to 17 residues. V was pared by 5 bases and J by 0 bases, with 18 bases between. In nucleotides, the CDR3 is TGTGCCAGCAGCCCTCAACAGCGGTCTATTAGCACAGATACGCAGTATTTT. Protein sequence: CASSPQQRSISTDTQYF.

The rearrangement links TRBV12-3 or TRBV12-4 to TRBJ2-1; D is possibly TRBD2 (5 bases). The CDR3 runs 13 residues. The V gene lost 3 bases and the J gene lost 8 bases, with 11 bases spanning the gap. The CDR3 nucleotides read TGTGCCAGCAGTTTCCAGCGGCCGGATGAGCAGTTCTTC. Translated, it gives CASSFQRPDEQFF.

The chain combines TRBV6-2 or TRBV6-3 with TRBJ2-5, with TRBD2 matching 8 bases. The CDR3 has 13 residues. The germline V gene encodes CDR1 MNHEY and CDR2 SVGEGT. The ends lost 3 bases at V and 5 bases at J; junction bases unmatched: 2. The CDR3 nucleotides read TGTGCCAGCAGTTATCTAGCGGGCGAGACCCAGTACTTC. Its translation: CASSYLAGETQYF.

V is TRBV6-4 and J is TRBJ2-4; 11 positions match TRBD2. CDR3 length: 17 residues. Unmatched junction bases numbered 8, after V lost 7 bases and J lost 0 bases. CDR1 is MRHNA, CDR2 SNTAGT, per germline. The CDR3 DNA reads as TGTGCCAGCATCGGACTAGCGGGCTTTCCAGCCAAAAACATTCAGTACTTC. Encoded protein: CASIGLAGFPAKNIQYF.

The chain couples TRBV28 to TRBJ2-7, with 14 bases matching TRBD2. The CDR3 length is 13 residues. CDR1 and CDR2 (germline): MDHEN, SYDVKM. V shed 10 bases and J 4 bases; nucleotides not matched to a gene: 3. The DNA for the CDR3 is TGTGCCACAGGGACTAGCGGGAGATACGAGCAGTACTTC. Its protein product is CATGTSGRYEQYF.

The V and J genes are TRBV7-2 and TRBJ2-1, with 8 bases fitting TRBD2. After removal of 3 bases from V and 4 bases from J, the junction contained 8 bases not matched to a gene. CDR3 length equals 16 residues. Germline lookup yields CDR1 SGHTA and CDR2 FQGNSA. Here the CDR3 DNA reads TGTGCCAGCAGCTTGTCCGCGGCGGGAGGATACAATGAGCAGTTCTTC. Protein sequence: CASSLSAAGGYNEQFF.

J is TRBJ2-3 and V is TRBV2; weak D call: TRBD2 (5 bases). This CDR3 has 14 residues. Germline V gene sequence: CDR1 SNHLY, CDR2 FYNNEI. Trimming pared 5 bases from V and 3 bases from J, leaving 12 bases between. CDR3 residues: CASSPRLLTDTQYF. The CDR3 region has the DNA TGTGCCAGCAGTCCGAGACTACTTACAGATACGCAGTATTTT.

In its sample, this clone was seen once. The J gene is TRBJ2-1, the V gene TRBV4-1; D is unclear. Germline assignment: CDR1 MGHRA and CDR2 YSYEKL. The V gene lost 0 bases and the J gene lost 4 bases, with 13 bases spanning the gap. The CDR3 is made up of 16 amino acids. The CDR3 region is CASSQEGPAAYNEQFF. The DNA of the CDR3 is TGCGCCAGCAGCCAAGAAGGCCCGGCGGCTTACAATGAGCAGTTCTTC.

CDR3 bases: TGTGCCAGCAGCTTAAAATATGGCCTTTACACTGAAGCTTTCTTT. Its translation: CASSLKYGLYTEAFF. V and J are TRBV7-9 and TRBJ1-1, with D unclear. Germline CDR1 is SEHNR and CDR2 is FQNEAQ (reference sequence). V was cut by 2 bases and J by 3 bases, with 13 bases left in between. The CDR3 consists of 15 residues.